These T cell receptor beta chains were read from a single sample in a study of blood T cell repertoires in COVID-19. The protocol was immunoSEQ multiplex PCR, while the TCRdb copy is restricted to in-frame clones and leaves out a portion. There are a few hundred thousand clones in the sample; roughly 79% occur only once, and about 15% lies in the top ten. Material for sequencing was PBMCs or T cells enriched from blood (not recorded which). The source is a man between 40 and 49 years old who had recovered from COVID-19. Both conserved end residues are part of each CDR3.

v_gene,CDR3aa
TRBV30,CAWSRPGLARNEQFF
TRBV18,CASSPGGGYEQYF
TRBV7-2,CASSSGQGSLGEQFF
TRBV29-1,CSVDGGTDTQYF
TRBV7-3,CASSRRTGNEQFF
TRBV2,CASTLGLTSYEQYF
TRBV6-5,CASGPGFEKLFF
TRBV13,CASSTSAGAFYEQYF
TRBV7-2,CASSFRGLNTEAFF
TRBV5-4,CASSLGSRENSPLHF